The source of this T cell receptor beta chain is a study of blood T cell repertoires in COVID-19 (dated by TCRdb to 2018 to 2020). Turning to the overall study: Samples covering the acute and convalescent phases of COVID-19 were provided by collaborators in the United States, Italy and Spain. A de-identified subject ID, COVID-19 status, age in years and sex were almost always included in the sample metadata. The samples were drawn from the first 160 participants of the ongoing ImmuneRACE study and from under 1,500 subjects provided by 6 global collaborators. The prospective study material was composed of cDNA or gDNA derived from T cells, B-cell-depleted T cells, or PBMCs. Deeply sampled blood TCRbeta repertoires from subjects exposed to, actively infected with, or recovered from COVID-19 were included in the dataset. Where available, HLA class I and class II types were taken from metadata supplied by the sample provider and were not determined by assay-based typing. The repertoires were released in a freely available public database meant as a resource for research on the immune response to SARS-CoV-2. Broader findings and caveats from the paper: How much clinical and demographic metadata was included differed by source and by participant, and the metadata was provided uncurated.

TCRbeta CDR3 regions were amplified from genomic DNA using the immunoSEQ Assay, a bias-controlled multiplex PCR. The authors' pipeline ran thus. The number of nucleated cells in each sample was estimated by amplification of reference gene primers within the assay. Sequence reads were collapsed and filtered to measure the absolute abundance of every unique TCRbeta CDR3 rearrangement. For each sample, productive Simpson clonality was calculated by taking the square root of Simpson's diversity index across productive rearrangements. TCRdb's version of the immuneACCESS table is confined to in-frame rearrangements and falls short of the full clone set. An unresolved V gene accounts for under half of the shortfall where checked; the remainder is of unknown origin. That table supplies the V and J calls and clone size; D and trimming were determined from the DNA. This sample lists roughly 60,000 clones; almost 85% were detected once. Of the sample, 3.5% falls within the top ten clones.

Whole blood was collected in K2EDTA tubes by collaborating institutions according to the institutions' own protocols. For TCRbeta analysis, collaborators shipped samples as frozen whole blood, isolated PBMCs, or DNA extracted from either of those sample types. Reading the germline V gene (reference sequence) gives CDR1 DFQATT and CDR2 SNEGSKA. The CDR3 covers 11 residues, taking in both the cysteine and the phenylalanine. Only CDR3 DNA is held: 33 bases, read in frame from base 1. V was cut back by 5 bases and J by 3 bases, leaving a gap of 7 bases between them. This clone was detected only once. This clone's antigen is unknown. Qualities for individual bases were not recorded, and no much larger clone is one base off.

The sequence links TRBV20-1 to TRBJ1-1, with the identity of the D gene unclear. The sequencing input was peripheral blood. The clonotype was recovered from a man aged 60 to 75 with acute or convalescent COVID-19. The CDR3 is CSAPRYTEAFF. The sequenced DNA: TGCAGTGCTCCTCGGTACACTGAAGCTTTCTTT.